The 2 T cell receptor beta chains given below trace back to one sample, sequenced in a study of CD8+CD57+ T cells in acquired aplastic anemia. Sequencing involved patients with CD8+CD57+ cell expansion previously shown by flow cytometry. Researchers used genomic DNA as the template to profile TCR beta VDJ and CDR3. TCRdb itself ran the reads through MiXCR, one entry per CDR3 protein. The profile shows approximately 250,000 distinct CDR3 sequences, less than 85% of them singletons. The sample consisted of sorted CD4+, CD8+, or CD8+CD57+ T cells (not recorded which) from PBMCs. The receptors were sampled from a human donor with aplastic anemia.

Regarding this clonotype: The junction differs from germline at one of its ends, possibly a read error. V and J are TRBV9 and TRBJ2-4; D is tentatively TRBD1 or TRBD2 (5 bases each). Per germline, CDR1 SGDLS and CDR2 YYNGEE. This CDR3 has 12 residues. The CDR3 bases are TGTGCCAGCGGAGGAGCTGGGACCAGGGAGCTGTTC. Protein product: CASGGAGTRELF.

The chain carries TRBV20-1 and TRBJ2-1, with 7 bases matching TRBD1. Germline CDR1 is DFQATT and CDR2 is SNEGSKA (reference sequence). The CDR3 runs to 15 residues. The ends lost 5 bases at V and 7 bases at J; junction bases unmatched: 14. Here the CDR3 reads CSAGRQGTYQNEQFF. In DNA form, the CDR3 reads TGCAGTGCTGGTCGACAGGGTACTTATCAAAATGAGCAGTTCTTC.